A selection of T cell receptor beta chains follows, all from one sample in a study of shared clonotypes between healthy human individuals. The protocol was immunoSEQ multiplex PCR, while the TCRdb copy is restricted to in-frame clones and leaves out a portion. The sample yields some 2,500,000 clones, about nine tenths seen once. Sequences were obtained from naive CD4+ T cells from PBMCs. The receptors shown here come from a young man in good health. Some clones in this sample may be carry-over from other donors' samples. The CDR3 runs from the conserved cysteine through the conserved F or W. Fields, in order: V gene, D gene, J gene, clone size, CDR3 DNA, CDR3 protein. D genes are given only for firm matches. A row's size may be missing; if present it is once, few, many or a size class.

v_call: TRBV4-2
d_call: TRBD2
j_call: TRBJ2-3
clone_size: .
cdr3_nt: TGTGCCAGCAGCCAGGTGGGAGGGAGCACAGATACGCAGTATTTT
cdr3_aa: CASSQVGGSTDTQYF

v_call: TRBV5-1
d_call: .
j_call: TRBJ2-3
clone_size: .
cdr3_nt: TGCGCCAGCAGCTTCGGGGGCAGGGCCACAGATACGCAGTATTTT
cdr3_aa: CASSFGGRATDTQYF

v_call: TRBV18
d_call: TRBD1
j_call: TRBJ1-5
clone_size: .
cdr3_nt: TGTGCCAGCTCCTATATGGGCCCTAACAGGGGAGGTCAGCCCCAGCATTTT
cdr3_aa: CASSYMGPNRGGQPQHF

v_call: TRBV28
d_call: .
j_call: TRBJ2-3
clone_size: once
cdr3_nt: TGTGCCAGCAGTTTGAGCCTGGGCGGGCCTAGCACAGATACGCAGTATTTT
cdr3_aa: CASSLSLGGPSTDTQYF

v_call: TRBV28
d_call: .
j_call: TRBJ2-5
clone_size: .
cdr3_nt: TGTGCCAGCAGTAACCCGGGAGACACAAAAGAGACCCAGTACTTC
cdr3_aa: CASSNPGDTKETQYF

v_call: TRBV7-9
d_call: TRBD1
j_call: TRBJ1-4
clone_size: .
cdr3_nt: TGTGCCAGCAGCTTAGAGGGACAGGGGTATGAAAAACTGTTTTTT
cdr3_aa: CASSLEGQGYEKLFF

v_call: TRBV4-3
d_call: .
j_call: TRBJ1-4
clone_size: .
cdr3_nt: TGCGCCAGCAGCCAAGATTTACAGGGTAATGAAAAACTGTTTTTT
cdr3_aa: CASSQDLQGNEKLFF

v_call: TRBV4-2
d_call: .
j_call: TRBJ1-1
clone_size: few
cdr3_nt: TGTGCCAGCAGCCAGGGACGGGGGGCGCCTGAAGCTTTCTTT
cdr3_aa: CASSQGRGAPEAFF

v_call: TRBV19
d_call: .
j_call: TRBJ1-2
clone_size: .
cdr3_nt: TGTGCCAGTAGTACCAACGACGGAGCTAACTATGGCTACACCTTC
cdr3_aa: CASSTNDGANYGYTF

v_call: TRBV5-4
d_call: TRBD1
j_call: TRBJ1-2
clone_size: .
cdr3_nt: TGTGCCAGCAGCTCCACAGGGGGAAGCTATGGCTACACCTTC
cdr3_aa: CASSSTGGSYGYTF

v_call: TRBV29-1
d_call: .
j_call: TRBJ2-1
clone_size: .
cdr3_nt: TGCAGCGTTGAAAGGACTTACGACAATGAGCAGTTCTTC
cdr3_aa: CSVERTYDNEQFF

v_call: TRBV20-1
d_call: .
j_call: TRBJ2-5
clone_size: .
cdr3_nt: TGCAGTGCTAAAAACTCCCCGGCCCAGTACTTC
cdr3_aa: CSAKNSPAQYF

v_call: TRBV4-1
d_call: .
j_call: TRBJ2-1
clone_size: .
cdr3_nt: TGCGCCAGCAGCCAGGGAGCGGCCTTCCGTTCGTCGGACAATGAGCAGTTCTTC
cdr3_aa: CASSQGAAFRSSDNEQFF

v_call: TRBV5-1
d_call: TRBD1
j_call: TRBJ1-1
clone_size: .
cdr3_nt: TGCGCCAGCAGCCTAAGGACAGGGGGCACTGAAGCTTTCTTT
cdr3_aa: CASSLRTGGTEAFF

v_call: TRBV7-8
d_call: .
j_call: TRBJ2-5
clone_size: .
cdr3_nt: TGTGCCAGCAGCTCCTATACACAAGAGACCCAGTACTTC
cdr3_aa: CASSSYTQETQYF

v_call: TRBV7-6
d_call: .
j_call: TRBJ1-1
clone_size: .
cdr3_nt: TGTGCCAGCACCCTCGGCAATGGGGGTTCTAAAGATGAAGCTTTCTTT
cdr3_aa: CASTLGNGGSKDEAFF

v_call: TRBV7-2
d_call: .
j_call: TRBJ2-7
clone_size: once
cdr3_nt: TGTGCCAGCAGCCCATCACCAACCAGGTACGAGCAGTACTTC
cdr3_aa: CASSPSPTRYEQYF

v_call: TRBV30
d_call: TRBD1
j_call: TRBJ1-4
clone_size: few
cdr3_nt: TGTGCCCTGGCTAGGGGACAGGGGGCTGAAAAACTGTTTTTT
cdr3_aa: CALARGQGAEKLFF

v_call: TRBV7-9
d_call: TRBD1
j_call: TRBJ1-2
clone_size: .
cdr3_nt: TGTGCCAGCAGAAACGAGGGCAGGGGGGCTTATGGCTACACCTTC
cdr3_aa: CASRNEGRGAYGYTF

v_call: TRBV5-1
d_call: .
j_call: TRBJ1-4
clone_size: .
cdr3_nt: TGCGCCAGCAGCCCCGGCGGGCACCCTAATGAAAAACTGTTTTTT
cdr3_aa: CASSPGGHPNEKLFF

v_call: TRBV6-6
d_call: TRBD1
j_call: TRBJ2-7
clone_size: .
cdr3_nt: TGTGCCAGCAGCCACAGGGGGCGGAGAGGGTACGAGCAGTACTTC
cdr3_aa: CASSHRGRRGYEQYF

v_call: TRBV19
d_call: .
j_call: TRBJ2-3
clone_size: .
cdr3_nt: TGTGCCAGTAGTATAGGGCCCCAGACTGGCACAGATACGCAGTATTTT
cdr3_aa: CASSIGPQTGTDTQYF

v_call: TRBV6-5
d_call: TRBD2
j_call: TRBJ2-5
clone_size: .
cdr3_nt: TGTGCCAGCAGTTACGGCGGGGGGGGAGAGACCCAGTACTTC
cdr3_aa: CASSYGGGGETQYF

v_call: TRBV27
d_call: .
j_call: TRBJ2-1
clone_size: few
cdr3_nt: TGTGCCAGCAGTTTTTACAATGAGCAGTTCTTC
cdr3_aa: CASSFYNEQFF

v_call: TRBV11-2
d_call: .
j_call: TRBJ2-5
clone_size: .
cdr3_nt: TGTGCCAGCAGCCCGGGACTGGTGGAGACCCAGTACTTC
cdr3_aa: CASSPGLVETQYF

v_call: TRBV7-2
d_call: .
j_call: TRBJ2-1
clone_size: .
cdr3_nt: TGTGCCAGCAGCTTTTCGACGACTAGCAATGAGCAGTTCTTC
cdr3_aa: CASSFSTTSNEQFF

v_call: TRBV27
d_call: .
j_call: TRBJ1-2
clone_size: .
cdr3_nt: TGTGCCAGCAGTCCCCTCCCTACCAGGGGCTATGGCTACACCTTC
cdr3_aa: CASSPLPTRGYGYTF

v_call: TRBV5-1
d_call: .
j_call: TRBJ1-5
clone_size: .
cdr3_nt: TGCGCCAGCAGCTTGGACGGGGGGCATCAGCCCCAGCATTTT
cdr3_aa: CASSLDGGHQPQHF

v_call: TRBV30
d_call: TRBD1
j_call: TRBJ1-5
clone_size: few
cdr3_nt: TGTGCCTGGAGGCCCCCCGGACAGGGTAGTCAGCCCCAGCATTTT
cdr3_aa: CAWRPPGQGSQPQHF

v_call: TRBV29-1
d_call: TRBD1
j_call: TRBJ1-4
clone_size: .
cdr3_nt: TGCAGCGCGCATGGACAGGGGGCAGAAAAACTGTTTTTT
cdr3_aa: CSAHGQGAEKLFF

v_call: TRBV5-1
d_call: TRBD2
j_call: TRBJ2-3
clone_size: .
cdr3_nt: TGCGCCAGCAGCTATAGACTAGCGGACCGAGGGGATACGCAGTATTTT
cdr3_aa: CASSYRLADRGDTQYF

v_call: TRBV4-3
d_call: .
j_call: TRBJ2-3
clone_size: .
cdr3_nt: TGCGCCAGCAGCCAAGATCATGAAGCGGGCACTAGCACAGATACGCAGTATTTT
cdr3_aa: CASSQDHEAGTSTDTQYF

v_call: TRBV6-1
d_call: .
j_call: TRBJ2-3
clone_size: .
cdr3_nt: TGTGCCAGCAGTGAATGGGGTAGAACAGATACGCAGTATTTT
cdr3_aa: CASSEWGRTDTQYF

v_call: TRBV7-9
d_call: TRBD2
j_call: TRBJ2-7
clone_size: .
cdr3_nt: TGTGCCAGCAGCTTAGGAAAGAGCGGGAGGATATCCTACGAGCAGTACTTC
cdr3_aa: CASSLGKSGRISYEQYF

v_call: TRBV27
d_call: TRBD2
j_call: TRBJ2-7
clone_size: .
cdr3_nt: TGTGCCAGCAGGGTCGGACTAGCGGGAGGGACCTACGAGCAGTACTTC
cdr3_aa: CASRVGLAGGTYEQYF

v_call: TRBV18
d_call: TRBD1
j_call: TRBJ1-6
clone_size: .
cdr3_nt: TGTGCCAGCTCACCATCAACAGGGGATTCACCCCTCCACTTT
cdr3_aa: CASSPSTGDSPLHF

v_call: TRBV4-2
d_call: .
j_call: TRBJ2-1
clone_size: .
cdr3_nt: TGTGCCAGCAGCTCGGAAGGTTCAGGGGTGGTAAATGAGCAGTTCTTC
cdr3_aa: CASSSEGSGVVNEQFF

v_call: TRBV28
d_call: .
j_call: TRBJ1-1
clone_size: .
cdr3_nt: TGTGCCAGCAGTTTGTCTGTACCTAACACTGAAGCTTTCTTT
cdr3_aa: CASSLSVPNTEAFF

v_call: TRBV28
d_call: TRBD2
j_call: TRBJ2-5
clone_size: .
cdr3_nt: TGTGCCAGCAGTACCAACTTAGCGGGAGTGGAGACCCAGTACTTC
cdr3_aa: CASSTNLAGVETQYF

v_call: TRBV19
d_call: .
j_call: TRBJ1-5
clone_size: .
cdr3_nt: TGTGCCAGTAGTATGCTGCAGGGGAGGTCAGGCGTCCGCCAGCCCCAGCATTTT
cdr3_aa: CASSMLQGRSGVRQPQHF